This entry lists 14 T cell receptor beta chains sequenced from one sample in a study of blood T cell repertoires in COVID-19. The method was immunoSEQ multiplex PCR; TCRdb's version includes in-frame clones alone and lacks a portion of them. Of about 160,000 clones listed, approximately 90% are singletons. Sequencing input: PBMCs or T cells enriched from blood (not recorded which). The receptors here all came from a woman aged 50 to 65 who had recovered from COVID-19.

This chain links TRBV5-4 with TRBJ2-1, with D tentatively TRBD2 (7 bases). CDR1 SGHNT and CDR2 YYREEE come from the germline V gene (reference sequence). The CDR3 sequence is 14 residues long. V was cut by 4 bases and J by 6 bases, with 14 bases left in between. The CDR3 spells CASSKGGGGNEQFF. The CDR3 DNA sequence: TGTGCCAGCAGCAAAGGGGGAGGGGGCAATGAGCAGTTCTTC.

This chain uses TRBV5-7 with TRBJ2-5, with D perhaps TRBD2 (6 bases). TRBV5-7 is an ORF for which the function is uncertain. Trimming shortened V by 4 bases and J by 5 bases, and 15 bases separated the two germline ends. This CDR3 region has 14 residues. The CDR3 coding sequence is TGTGCCAGCAGCGAACGGGGGATCGGGGAGACCCAGTACTTC. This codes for CASSERGIGETQYF.

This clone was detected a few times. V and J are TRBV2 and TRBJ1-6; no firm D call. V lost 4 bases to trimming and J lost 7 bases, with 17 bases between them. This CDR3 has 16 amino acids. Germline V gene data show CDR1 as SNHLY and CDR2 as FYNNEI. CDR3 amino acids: CASSGREPSENSPLHF. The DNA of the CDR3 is TGTGCCAGCAGTGGCCGGGAGCCCTCTGAGAATTCACCCCTCCACTTT.

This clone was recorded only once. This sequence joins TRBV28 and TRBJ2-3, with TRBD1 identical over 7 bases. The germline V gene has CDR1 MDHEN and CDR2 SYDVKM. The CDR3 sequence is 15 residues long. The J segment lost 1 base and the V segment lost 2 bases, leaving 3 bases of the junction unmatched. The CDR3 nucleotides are TGTGCCAGCAGTTTAACCGGGACAGGCACAGATACGCAGTATTTT. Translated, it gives CASSLTGTGTDTQYF. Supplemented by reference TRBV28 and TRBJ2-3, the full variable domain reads DVKVTQSSRYLVKRTGEKVFLECVQDMDHENMFWYRQDPGLGLRLIYFSYDVKMKEKGDIPEGYSVSREKKERFSLILESASTNQTSMYLCASSLTGTGTDTQYFGPGTRLTVL.

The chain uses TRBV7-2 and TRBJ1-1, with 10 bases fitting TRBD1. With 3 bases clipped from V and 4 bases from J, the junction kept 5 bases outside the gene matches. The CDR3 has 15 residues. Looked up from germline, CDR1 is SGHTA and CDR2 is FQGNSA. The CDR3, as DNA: TGTGCCAGCAGCTTTGCGACAGGGGGCGGCACTGAAGCTTTCTTT. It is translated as CASSFATGGGTEAFF.

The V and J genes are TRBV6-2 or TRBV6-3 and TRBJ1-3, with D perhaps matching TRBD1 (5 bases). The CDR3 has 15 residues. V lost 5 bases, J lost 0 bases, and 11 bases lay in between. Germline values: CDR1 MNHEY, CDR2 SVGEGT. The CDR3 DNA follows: TGTGCCAGCAGTAAAGGACACCTCTCTGGAAACACCATATATTTT. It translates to CASSKGHLSGNTIYF.

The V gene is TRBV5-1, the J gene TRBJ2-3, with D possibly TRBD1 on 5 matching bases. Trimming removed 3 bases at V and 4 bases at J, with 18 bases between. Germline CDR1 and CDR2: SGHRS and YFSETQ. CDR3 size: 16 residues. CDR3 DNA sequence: TGCGCCAGCAGCTCATACCCAGGGAAGTCGGCAGATACGCAGTATTTT. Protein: CASSSYPGKSADTQYF. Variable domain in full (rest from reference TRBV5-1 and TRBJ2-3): KAGVTQTPRYLIKTRGQQVTLSCSPISGHRSVSWYQQTPGQGLQFLFEYFSETQRNKGNFPGRFSGRQFSNSRSEMNVSTLELGDSALYLCASSSYPGKSADTQYFGPGTRLTVL.

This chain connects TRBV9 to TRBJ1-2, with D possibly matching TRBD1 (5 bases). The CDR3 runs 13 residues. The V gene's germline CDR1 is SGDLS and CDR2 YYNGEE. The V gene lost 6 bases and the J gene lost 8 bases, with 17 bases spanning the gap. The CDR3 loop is CASTPVSGVGYTF. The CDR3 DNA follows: TGTGCCAGCACCCCCGTGTCGGGGGTGGGCTACACCTTC.

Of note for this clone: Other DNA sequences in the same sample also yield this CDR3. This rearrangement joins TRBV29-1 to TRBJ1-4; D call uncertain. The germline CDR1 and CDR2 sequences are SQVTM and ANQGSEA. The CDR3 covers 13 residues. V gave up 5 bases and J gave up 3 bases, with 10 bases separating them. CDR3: CSVRGLPNEKLFF. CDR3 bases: TGCAGCGTTAGAGGACTTCCTAATGAAAAACTGTTTTTT.

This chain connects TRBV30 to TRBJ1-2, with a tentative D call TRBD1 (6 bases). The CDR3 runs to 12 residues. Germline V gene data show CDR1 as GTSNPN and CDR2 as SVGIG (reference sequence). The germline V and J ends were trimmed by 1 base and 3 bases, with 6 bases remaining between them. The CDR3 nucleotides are TGTGCCTGGAGTGACAGGGACTATGGCTACACCTTC. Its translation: CAWSDRDYGYTF.

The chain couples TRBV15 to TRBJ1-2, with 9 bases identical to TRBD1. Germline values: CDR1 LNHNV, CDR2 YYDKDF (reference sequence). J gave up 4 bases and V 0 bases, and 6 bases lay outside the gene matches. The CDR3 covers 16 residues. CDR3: CATSREDTGGLYGYTF. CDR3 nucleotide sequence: TGTGCCACCAGCAGAGAAGATACAGGGGGCCTCTATGGCTACACCTTC.

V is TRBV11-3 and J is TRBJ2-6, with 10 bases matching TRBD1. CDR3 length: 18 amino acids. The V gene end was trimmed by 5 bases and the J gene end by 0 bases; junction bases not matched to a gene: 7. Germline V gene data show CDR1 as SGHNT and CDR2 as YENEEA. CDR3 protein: CASSPLGTGASGANVLTF. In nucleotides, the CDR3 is TGTGCCAGCAGCCCCCTCGGGACAGGGGCCTCTGGGGCCAACGTCCTGACTTTC.

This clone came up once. Here the CDR3 reads CASRQGLVDTEAFF. In nucleotides, the CDR3 is TGTGCCAGCAGACAGGGGTTGGTGGACACTGAAGCTTTCTTT. The J gene is TRBJ1-1, the V gene TRBV6-5, with 7 positions matching TRBD1. V shed 6 bases and J 3 bases; nucleotides not matched to a gene: 7. The CDR3 is 14 amino acids. Looked up from germline, CDR1 is MNHEY and CDR2 is SVGAGI.

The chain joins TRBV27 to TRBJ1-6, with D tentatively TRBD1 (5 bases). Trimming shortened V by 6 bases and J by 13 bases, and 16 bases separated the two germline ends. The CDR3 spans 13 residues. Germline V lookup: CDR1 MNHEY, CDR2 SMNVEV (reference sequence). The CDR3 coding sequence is TGTGCCAGCAGCCCACGGGGGACCTCGCCCCTCCACTTT. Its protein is CASSPRGTSPLHF.